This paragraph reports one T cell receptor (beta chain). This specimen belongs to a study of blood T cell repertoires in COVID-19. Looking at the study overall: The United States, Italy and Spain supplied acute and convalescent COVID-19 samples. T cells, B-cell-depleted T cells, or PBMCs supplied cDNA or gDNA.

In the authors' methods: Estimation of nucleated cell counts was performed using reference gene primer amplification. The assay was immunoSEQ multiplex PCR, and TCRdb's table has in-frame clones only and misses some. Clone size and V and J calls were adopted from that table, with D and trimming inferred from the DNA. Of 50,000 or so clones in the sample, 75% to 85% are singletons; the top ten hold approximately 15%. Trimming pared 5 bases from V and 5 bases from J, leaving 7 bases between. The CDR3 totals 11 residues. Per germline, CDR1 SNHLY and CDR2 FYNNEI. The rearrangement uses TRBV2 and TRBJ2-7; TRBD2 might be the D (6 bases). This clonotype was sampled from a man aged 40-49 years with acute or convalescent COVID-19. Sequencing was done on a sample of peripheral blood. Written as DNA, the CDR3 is TGTGCCAGCAGTCGCGGGAACGAGCAGTACTTC. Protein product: CASSRGNEQYF.